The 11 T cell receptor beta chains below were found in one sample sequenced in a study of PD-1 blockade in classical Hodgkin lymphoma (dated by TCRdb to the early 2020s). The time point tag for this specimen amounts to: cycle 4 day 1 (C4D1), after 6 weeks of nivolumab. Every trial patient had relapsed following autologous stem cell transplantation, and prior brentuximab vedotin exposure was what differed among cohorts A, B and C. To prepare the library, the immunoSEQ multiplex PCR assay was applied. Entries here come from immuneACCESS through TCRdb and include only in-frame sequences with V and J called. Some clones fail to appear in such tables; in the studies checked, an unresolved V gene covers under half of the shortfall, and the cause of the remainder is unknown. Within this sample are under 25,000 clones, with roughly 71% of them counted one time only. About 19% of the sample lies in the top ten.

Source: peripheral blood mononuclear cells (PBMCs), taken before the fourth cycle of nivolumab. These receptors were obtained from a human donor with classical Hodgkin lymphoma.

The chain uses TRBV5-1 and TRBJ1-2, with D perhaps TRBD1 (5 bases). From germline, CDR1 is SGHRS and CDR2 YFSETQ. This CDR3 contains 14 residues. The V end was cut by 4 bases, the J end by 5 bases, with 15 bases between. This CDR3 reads CASSESGAKYGYTF. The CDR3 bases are TGCGCCAGCAGCGAATCCGGGGCCAAGTATGGCTACACCTTC.

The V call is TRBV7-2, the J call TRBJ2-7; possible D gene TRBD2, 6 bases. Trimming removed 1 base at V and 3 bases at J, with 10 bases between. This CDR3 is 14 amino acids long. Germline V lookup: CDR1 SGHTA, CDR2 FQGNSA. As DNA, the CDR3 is TGTGCCAGCAGCTTAGTCGCGGGAAACTACGAGCAGTACTTC. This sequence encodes CASSLVAGNYEQYF.

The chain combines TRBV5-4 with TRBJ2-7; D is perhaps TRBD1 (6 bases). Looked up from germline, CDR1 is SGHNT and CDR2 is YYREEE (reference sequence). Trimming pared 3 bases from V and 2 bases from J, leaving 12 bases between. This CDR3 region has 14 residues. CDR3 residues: CASSSKTGTYEQYF. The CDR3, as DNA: TGTGCCAGCAGCTCGAAGACAGGTACCTACGAGCAGTACTTC.

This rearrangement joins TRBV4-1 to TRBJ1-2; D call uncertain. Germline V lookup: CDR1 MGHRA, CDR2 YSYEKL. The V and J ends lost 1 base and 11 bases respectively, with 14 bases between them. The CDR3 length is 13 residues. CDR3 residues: CASSQVIRERYTF. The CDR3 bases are TGCGCCAGCAGCCAAGTGATTCGGGAAAGGTACACCTTC.

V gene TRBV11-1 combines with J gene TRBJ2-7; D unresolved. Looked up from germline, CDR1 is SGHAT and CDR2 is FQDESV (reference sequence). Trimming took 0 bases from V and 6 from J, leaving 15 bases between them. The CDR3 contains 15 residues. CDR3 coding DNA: TGTGCCAGCAGCTTAGCGGAAGGGTTGGGTACCGAGCAGTACTTC. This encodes CASSLAEGLGTEQYF.

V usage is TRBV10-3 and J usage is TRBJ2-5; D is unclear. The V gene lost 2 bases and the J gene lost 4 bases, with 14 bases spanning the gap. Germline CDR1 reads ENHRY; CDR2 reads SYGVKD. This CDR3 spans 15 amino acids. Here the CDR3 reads CAISEPTGLGETQYF. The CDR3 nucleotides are TGTGCCATCAGTGAGCCGACCGGGCTGGGAGAGACCCAGTACTTC.

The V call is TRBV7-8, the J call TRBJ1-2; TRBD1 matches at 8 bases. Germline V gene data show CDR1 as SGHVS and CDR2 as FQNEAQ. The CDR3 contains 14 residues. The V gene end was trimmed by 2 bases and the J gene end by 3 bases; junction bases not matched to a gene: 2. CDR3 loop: CASSLQTGDYGYTF. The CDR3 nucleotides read TGTGCCAGCAGCTTACAGACAGGGGACTATGGCTACACCTTC.

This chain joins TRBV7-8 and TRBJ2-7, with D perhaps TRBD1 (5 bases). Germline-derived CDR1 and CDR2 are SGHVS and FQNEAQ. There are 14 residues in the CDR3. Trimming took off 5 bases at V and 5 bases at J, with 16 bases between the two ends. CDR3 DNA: TGTGCCAGCAGCCCCCTAGGTGGGGCCAACGAGCAGTACTTC. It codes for CASSPLGGANEQYF.

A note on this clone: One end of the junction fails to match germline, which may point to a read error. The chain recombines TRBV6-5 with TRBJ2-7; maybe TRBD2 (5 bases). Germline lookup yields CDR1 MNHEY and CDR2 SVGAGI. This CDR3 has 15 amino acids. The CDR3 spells CASSLRHGGSSEQYF. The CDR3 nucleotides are TGTGCCAGCAGTTTGCGACACGGCGGGTCCTCCGAGCAGTACTTC.

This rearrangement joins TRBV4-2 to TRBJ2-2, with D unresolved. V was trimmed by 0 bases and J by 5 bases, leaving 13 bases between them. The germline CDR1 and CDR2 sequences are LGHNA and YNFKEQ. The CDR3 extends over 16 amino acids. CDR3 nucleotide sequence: TGTGCCAGCAGCCAAGAAAGAGACCCTACGACCGGGGAGCTGTTTTTT. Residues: CASSQERDPTTGELFF.

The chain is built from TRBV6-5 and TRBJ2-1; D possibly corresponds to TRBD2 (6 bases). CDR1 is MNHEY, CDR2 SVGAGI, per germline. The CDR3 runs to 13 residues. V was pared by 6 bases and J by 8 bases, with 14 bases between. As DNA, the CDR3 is TGTGCCAGCAGCGGAACAGCTAGCGATGAGCAGTTCTTC. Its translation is CASSGTASDEQFF.